This entry lists 10 T cell receptor beta chains sequenced from one sample in a study of T cells in Graves' hyperthyroidism and ophthalmopathy. RNA transcripts gave rise to amplified TCR beta CDR3 regions. The TCR CDR3 was amplified in a first-round RT-PCR using the HTBI primer set. In TCRdb, the multiplex PCR reads were re-called with MiXCR into one record per CDR3 protein. In the table there are about 640,000 distinct CDR3 sequences, less than 25% of which are singletons. Material: blood. These receptors originate from a man aged 25 to 40 with Graves' ophthalmopathy.

The table lists this clonotype with many counts. The J gene is TRBJ2-1, the V gene TRBV11-1; a possible D gene is TRBD2 (5 bases). The CDR3 has 14 residues. Germline V lookup: CDR1 SGHAT, CDR2 FQDESV (reference sequence). CDR3: CATSSEVSYNEQFF. CDR3 sequence (DNA): TGTGCAACTAGTTCAGAGGTATCCTACAATGAGCAGTTCTTC.

This clonotype appeared a single time. This chain connects TRBV5-6 to TRBJ2-3; D is uncertain. The CDR3 consists of 15 residues. Trimming removed 1 base at V and 3 bases at J, with 12 bases between. The germline V gene has CDR1 SGHDT and CDR2 YYEEEE. CDR3 residues: CASSLQLEATDTQYF. The CDR3 nucleotides are TGTGCCAGCAGCTTGCAGTTAGAAGCTACAGATACGCAGTATTTT.

CDR3 nucleotides: TGCGCCAGCAGCTTAGATACTAGCGGGAGCGTACAAGAGACCCAGTACTTC. It yields the protein CASSLDTSGSVQETQYF. The gene calls are TRBV5-1 and TRBJ2-5, with TRBD2 matching over 11 bases. The CDR3 is 17 amino acids. The trim removed 2 bases at V and 2 bases at J, leaving 8 bases unmatched. Germline V gene sequence: CDR1 SGHRS, CDR2 YFSETQ.

This clonotype was seen repeatedly, ten times or more. The chain joins TRBV20-1 to TRBJ2-3; 10 bases fit TRBD2. J gave up 2 bases and V 5 bases, and 4 bases lay outside the gene matches. The CDR3 covers 14 residues. Germline values: CDR1 DFQATT, CDR2 SNEGSKA (reference sequence). Here the CDR3 reads CSAAGLAITDTQYF. The CDR3 nucleotides are TGCAGTGCTGCGGGACTAGCGATCACAGATACGCAGTATTTT.

The chain has TRBV12-3 or TRBV12-4 and TRBJ1-4, with 7 bases aligning to TRBD1. This CDR3 is 16 amino acids long. Germline trimming cut 4 bases from V and 8 bases from J; bases unmatched to any gene: 13. This chain's CDR3 is CASSSKHRGKEEKLFF. CDR3 DNA sequence: TGTGCCAGCAGTTCCAAACACAGGGGAAAGGAAGAAAAACTGTTTTTT.

There are many counts of this clonotype. CDR3 protein: CASSLGGEGTPSYNEQFF. The CDR3 nucleotides read TGCGCCAGCAGCTTGGGGGGGGAGGGGACACCATCCTACAATGAGCAGTTCTTC. V gene TRBV5-1 combines with J gene TRBJ2-1; TRBD2 might be the D (7 bases). There are 18 residues in the CDR3. The V end lost 0 bases, the J end lost 1 base, and 17 bases lay between the germline ends. CDR1 and CDR2 (germline): SGHRS, YFSETQ.

V gene TRBV3-1 combines with J gene TRBJ2-6; D gene unclear. This CDR3 has 14 residues. V shed 2 bases and J shed 4 bases, with 6 bases lying between them. The germline gives CDR1 LGHDT, CDR2 YNNKEL (reference sequence). The CDR3 region is CASSQRRGANVLTF. The CDR3 bases are TGTGCCAGCAGCCAACGGCGGGGGGCCAACGTCCTGACTTTC.

The chain combines TRBV4-1 with TRBJ2-7, with D uncertain. The CDR3 contains 12 residues. CDR1 is MGHRA and CDR2 is YSYEKL in the germline V gene. Trimming cost V 0 bases and J 6 bases, with 6 bases left between them. As DNA, the CDR3 is TGCGCCAGCAGCCAAGATGCCCGCGAGCAGTACTTC. Translation: CASSQDAREQYF.

The V and J genes are TRBV10-2 and TRBJ2-2, with no clear D. The CDR3 loop spans 12 amino acids. V was clipped by 3 bases and J by 7 bases, with 6 bases between them. Germline CDR1 and CDR2: WSHSY and SAAADI. CDR3 in DNA: TGCGCCAGCAGTGACCAGTTCGGGGAGCTGTTTTTT. Protein product: CASSDQFGELFF.

The table lists this clonotype with a few counts. The chain combines TRBV30 with TRBJ2-1, with D tentatively TRBD1 or TRBD2 (5 bases each). V was shortened by 8 bases and J by 5 bases, with 16 bases between the two germline ends. The CDR3 consists of 13 residues. Germline-derived CDR1 and CDR2 are GTSNPN and SVGIG (reference sequence). CDR3 DNA: TGTGCCGCCTACCCCGGGGCCCACAATGAGCAGTTCTTC. Protein: CAAYPGAHNEQFF.